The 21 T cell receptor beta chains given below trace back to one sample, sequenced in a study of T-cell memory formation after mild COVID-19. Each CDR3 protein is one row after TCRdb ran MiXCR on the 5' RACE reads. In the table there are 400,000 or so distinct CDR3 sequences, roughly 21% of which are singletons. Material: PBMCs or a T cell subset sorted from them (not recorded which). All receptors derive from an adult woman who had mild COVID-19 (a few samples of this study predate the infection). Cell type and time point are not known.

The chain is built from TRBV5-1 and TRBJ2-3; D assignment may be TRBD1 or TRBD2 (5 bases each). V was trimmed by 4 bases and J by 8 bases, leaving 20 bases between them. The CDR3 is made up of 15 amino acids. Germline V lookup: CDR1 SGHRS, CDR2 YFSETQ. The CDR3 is CASSNRDLGWGTQYF. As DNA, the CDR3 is TGCGCCAGCAGCAACCGGGACCTAGGATGGGGTACGCAGTATTTT.

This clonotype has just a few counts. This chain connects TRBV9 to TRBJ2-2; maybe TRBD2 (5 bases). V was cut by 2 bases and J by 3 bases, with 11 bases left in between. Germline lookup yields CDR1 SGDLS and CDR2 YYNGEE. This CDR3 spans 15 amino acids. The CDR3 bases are TGTGCCAGCAGCGTCGGTCTAGCATACACCGGGGAGCTGTTTTTT. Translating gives CASSVGLAYTGELFF.

The CDR3 DNA reads TGTGCCAGCAGCTCCCGGGGGGGCAACTTAAACACTGAAGCTTTCTTT. Amino acid sequence: CASSSRGGNLNTEAFF. The gene calls are TRBV11-1 and TRBJ1-1; D is perhaps TRBD1 (6 bases). The germline V and J ends were trimmed by 4 bases and 2 bases, with 17 bases remaining between them. The CDR3 length is 16 residues. The germline gives CDR1 SGHAT, CDR2 FQDESV (reference sequence).

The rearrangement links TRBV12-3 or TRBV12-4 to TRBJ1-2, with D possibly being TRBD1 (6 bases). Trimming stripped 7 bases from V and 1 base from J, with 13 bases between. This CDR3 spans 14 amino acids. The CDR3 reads CASTLQGVNYGYTF. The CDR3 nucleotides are TGTGCCAGCACCCTACAGGGAGTTAACTATGGCTACACCTTC.

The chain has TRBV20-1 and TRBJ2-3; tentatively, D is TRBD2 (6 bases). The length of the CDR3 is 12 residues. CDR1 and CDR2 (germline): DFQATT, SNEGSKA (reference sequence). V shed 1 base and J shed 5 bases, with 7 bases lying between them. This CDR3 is CSARVGGDTQYF. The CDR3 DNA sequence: TGCAGTGCTAGAGTGGGGGGAGATACGCAGTATTTT.

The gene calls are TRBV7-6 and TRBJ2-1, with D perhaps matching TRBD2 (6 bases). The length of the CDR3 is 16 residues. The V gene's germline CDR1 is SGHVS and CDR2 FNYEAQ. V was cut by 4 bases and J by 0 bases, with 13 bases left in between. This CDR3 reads CASSSVGLSSYNEQFF. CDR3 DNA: TGTGCCAGCAGCTCCGTGGGACTCAGCTCCTACAATGAGCAGTTCTTC.

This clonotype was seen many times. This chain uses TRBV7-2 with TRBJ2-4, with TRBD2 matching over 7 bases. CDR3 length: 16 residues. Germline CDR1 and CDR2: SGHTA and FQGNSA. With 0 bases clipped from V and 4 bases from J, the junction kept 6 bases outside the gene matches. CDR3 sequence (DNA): TGTGCCAGCAGCTTAGCGCGCGGGGGTTGGAAAAACATTCAGTACTTC. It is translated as CASSLARGGWKNIQYF.

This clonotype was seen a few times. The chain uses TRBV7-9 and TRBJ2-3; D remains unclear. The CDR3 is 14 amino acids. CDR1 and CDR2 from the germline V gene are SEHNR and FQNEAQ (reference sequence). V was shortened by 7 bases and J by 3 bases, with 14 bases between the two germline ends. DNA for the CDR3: TGTGCCAGCACCCCAAGTGGAGCTACAGATACGCAGTATTTT. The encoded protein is CASTPSGATDTQYF.

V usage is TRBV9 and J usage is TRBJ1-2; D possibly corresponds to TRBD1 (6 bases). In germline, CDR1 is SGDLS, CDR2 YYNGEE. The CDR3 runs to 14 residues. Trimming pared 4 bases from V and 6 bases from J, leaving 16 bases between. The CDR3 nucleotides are TGTGCCAGCAGCTCCCAAGGGGGTCCTGATGGCTACACCTTC. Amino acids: CASSSQGGPDGYTF.

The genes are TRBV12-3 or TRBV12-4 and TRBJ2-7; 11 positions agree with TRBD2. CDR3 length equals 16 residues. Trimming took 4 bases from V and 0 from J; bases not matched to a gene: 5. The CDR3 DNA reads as TGTGCCAGCAGTTGGACTAGCGGGTTAGACTCCTACGAGCAGTACTTC. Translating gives CASSWTSGLDSYEQYF.

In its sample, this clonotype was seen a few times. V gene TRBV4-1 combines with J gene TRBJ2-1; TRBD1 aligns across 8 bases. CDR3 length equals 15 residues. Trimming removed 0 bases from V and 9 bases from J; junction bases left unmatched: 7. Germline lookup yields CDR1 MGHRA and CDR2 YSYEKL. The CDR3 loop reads CASSQDGQGAREQFF. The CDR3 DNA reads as TGCGCCAGCAGCCAAGATGGCCAGGGGGCGCGTGAGCAGTTCTTC.

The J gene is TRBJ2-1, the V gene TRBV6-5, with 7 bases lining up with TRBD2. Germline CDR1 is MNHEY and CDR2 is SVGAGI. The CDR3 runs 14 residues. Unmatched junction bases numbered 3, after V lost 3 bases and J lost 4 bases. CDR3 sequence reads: CASSYSGSYNEQFF. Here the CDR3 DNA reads TGTGCCAGCAGTTATAGCGGGTCGTACAATGAGCAGTTCTTC.

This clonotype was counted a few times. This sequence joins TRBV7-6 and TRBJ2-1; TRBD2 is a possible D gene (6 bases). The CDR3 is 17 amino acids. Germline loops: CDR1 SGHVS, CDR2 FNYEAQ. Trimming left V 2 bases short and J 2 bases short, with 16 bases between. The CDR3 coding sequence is TGTGCCAGCAGCTTACCAGCCGGGACTTACGCCTACAATGAGCAGTTCTTC. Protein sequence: CASSLPAGTYAYNEQFF.

CDR3 bases: TGTGCCAGCAGCTTCCAGGGGGTCCATCAGCCCCAGCATTTT. Encoded protein: CASSFQGVHQPQHF. The chain couples TRBV5-6 to TRBJ1-5, with 7 bases lining up with TRBD1. CDR1 SGHDT and CDR2 YYEEEE come from the germline V gene. V shed 2 bases and J 5 bases; nucleotides not matched to a gene: 4. This CDR3 has 14 amino acids.

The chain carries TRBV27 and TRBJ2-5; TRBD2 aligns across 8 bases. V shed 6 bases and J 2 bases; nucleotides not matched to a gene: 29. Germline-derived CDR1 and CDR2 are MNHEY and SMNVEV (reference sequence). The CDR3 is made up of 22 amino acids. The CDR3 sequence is CASSPSFNLYPGGRRKQETQYF. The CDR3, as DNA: TGTGCCAGCAGCCCCTCATTCAATCTCTATCCGGGAGGGCGACGGAAACAAGAGACCCAGTACTTC.

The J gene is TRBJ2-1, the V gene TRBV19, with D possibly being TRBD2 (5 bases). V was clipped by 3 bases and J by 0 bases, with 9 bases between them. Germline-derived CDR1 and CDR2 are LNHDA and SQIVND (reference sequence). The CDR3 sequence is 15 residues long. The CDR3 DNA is TGTGCCAGTAGTATGGGCGGAGGCTCCTACAATGAGCAGTTCTTC. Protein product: CASSMGGGSYNEQFF. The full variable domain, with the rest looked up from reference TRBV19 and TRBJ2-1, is DGGITQSPKYLFRKEGQNVTLSCEQNLNHDAMYWYRQDPGQGLRLIYYSQIVNDFQKGDIAEGYSVSREKKESFPLTVTSAQKNPTAFYLCASSMGGGSYNEQFFGPGTRLTVL.

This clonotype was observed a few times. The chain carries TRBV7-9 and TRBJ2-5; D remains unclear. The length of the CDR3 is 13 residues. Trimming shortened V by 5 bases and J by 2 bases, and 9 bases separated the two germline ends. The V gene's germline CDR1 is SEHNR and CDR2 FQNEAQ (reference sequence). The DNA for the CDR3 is TGTGCCAGCAGCCCGGCGCTTCAAGAGACCCAGTACTTC. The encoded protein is CASSPALQETQYF.

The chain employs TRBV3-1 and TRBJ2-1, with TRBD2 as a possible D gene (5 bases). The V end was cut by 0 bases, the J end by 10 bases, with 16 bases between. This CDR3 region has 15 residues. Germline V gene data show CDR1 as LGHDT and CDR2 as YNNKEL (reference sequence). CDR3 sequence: CASSQDGLGAREQFF. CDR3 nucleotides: TGTGCCAGCAGCCAAGACGGACTGGGCGCCAGAGAGCAGTTCTTC.

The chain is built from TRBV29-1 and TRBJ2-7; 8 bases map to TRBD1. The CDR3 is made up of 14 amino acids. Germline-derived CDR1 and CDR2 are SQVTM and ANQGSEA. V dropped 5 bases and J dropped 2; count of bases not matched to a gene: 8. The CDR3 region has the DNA TGCAGCGTTAGCGGGTCCAGGGGGCCCTACGAGCAGTACTTC. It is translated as CSVSGSRGPYEQYF.

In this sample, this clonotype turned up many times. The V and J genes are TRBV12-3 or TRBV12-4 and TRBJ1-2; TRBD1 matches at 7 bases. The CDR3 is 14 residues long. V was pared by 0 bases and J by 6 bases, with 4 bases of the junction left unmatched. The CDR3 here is CASSLAGTGDGYTF. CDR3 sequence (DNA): TGTGCCAGCAGTTTAGCAGGAACAGGGGATGGCTACACCTTC.

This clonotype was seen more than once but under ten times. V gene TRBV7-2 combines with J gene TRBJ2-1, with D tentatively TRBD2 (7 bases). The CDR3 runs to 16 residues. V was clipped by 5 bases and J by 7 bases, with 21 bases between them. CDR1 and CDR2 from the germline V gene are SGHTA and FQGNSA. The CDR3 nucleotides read TGTGCCAGCAGCCGCCGGGCGGGAGCTAGGGGGAATGAGCAGTTCTTC. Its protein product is CASSRRAGARGNEQFF.